The 30 T cell receptor beta chains below were found in one sample sequenced in a study of cytomegalovirus exposure and HLA in healthy donors. Generated by immunoSEQ multiplex PCR, the TCRdb table keeps only in-frame clones and is missing some. The sample lists some 200,000 clones, roughly 88% seen once, with 13% in the top ten. The sample taken for sequencing was PBMCs. These receptors all stem from a woman aged 25 to 45 in good health and CMV-seropositive.

The chain links TRBV28 to TRBJ2-1; 7 nucleotides align to TRBD1. CDR3 size: 14 residues. With 3 bases clipped from V and 4 bases from J, the junction kept 3 bases outside the gene matches. Germline CDR1 reads MDHEN; CDR2 reads SYDVKM. CDR3 loop: CASSFQGDYNEQFF. Written as DNA, the CDR3 is TGTGCCAGCAGTTTCCAGGGGGATTACAATGAGCAGTTCTTC.

The chain recombines TRBV5-1 with TRBJ1-2, with D perhaps matching TRBD1 (6 bases). Trimming cost V 2 bases and J 0 bases, with 11 bases left between them. This CDR3 contains 15 residues. Germline values: CDR1 SGHRS, CDR2 YFSETQ. The CDR3 loop reads CASSLSRGANYGYTF. The CDR3 nucleotides are TGCGCCAGCAGCTTAAGCAGGGGTGCTAACTATGGCTACACCTTC.

As DNA, the CDR3 is TGTGCCAGCAGTTTAGCAGGCGAGACCTACGAGCAGTACTTC. Translated, it gives CASSLAGETYEQYF. The V call is TRBV28, the J call TRBJ2-7; no firm D call. CDR3 length equals 14 residues. V lost 2 bases to trimming and J lost 2 bases, with 10 bases between them. The germline CDR1 and CDR2 sequences are MDHEN and SYDVKM.

V usage is TRBV27 and J usage is TRBJ1-2; TRBD1 agrees at 7 bases. The CDR3 is 16 amino acids. Looked up from germline, CDR1 is MNHEY and CDR2 is SMNVEV (reference sequence). Trimming at V came to 4 bases and at J to 0 bases, leaving 8 bases not matched to a gene. CDR3 DNA: TGTGCCAGCAGTTCGCGTCCGGGACAGCCTAACTATGGCTACACCTTC. It yields the protein CASSSRPGQPNYGYTF.

This sequence joins TRBV2 and TRBJ2-7; D may be TRBD2 (6 bases). V was pared by 2 bases and J by 2 bases, with 10 bases between. This CDR3 has 14 residues. The V gene's germline CDR1 is SNHLY and CDR2 FYNNEI. CDR3 loop: CASSEQEGTYEQYF. The CDR3 bases are TGTGCCAGCAGTGAACAGGAGGGGACCTACGAGCAGTACTTC.

This chain uses TRBV5-1 with TRBJ2-7; 8 bases agree with TRBD1. The CDR3 has 15 amino acids. Trimming at V came to 4 bases and at J to 1 base, leaving 7 bases not matched to a gene. The germline gives CDR1 SGHRS, CDR2 YFSETQ. The CDR3 here is CASSHQTGESYEQYF. The CDR3 DNA sequence: TGCGCCAGCAGCCATCAGACAGGGGAATCCTACGAGCAGTACTTC. The whole variable domain, filled in from reference TRBV5-1 and TRBJ2-7, reads KAGVTQTPRYLIKTRGQQVTLSCSPISGHRSVSWYQQTPGQGLQFLFEYFSETQRNKGNFPGRFSGRQFSNSRSEMNVSTLELGDSALYLCASSHQTGESYEQYFGPGTRLTVT.

The CDR3: CASSINPTGVYEQYF. The CDR3 DNA reads as TGTGCCAGTAGTATAAATCCGACAGGGGTCTACGAGCAGTACTTC. The chain links TRBV19 to TRBJ2-7, with 8 bases fitting TRBD1. The ends lost 2 bases at V and 3 bases at J; junction bases unmatched: 6. The CDR3 has 15 residues. Germline V gives CDR1 LNHDA, CDR2 SQIVND (reference sequence).

V and J are TRBV10-1 and TRBJ2-2; perhaps TRBD2 as D (5 bases). Trimming took 6 bases from V and 1 from J, leaving 9 bases between them. Germline V gives CDR1 WNHNN, CDR2 SYGVQD (reference sequence). This CDR3 region has 14 residues. CDR3: CASSPSLNTGELFF. CDR3 DNA sequence: TGCGCCAGCAGCCCTAGCCTGAACACCGGGGAGCTGTTTTTT.

V usage is TRBV9 and J usage is TRBJ1-1; 7 nucleotides line up with TRBD1. Germline V CDR1 and CDR2: SGDLS, YYNGEE. The CDR3 extends over 16 amino acids. The junction had 6 bases not matched to a gene; V was cut back by 0 bases and J by 1 base. The CDR3 DNA is TGTGCCAGCAGCGTAGTCGGGACAGCGACGAACACTGAAGCTTTCTTT. Its protein is CASSVVGTATNTEAFF.

The chain joins TRBV7-8 to TRBJ1-2; D is possibly TRBD1 (6 bases). Per germline, CDR1 SGHVS and CDR2 FQNEAQ. Between the trimmed V and J ends, which lost 2 bases and 9 bases, there was a span of 16 bases. This CDR3 has 14 residues. The DNA for the CDR3 is TGTGCCAGCAGCTTATTCCCTCAGGGGATGCGCTACACCTTC. It encodes CASSLFPQGMRYTF.

CDR3 nucleotides: TGTGCCAGCAGCCCCTCAGGGGCGGACACCGGGGAGCTGTTTTTT. Translated: CASSPSGADTGELFF. The V gene is TRBV27, the J gene TRBJ2-2; maybe TRBD1 (6 bases). Germline assignment: CDR1 MNHEY and CDR2 SMNVEV (reference sequence). The CDR3 spans 15 residues. The ends were cut back, 6 bases at V and 3 bases at J, with 14 bases in the middle.

The chain employs TRBV7-9 and TRBJ1-5; possible D gene TRBD1, 6 bases. Trimming removed 4 bases from V and 6 bases from J, with 19 bases in between. The CDR3 covers 16 residues. Looked up from germline, CDR1 is SEHNR and CDR2 is FQNEAQ (reference sequence). CDR3 nucleotide sequence: TGTGCCAGCAGCTATGACTCGCCCGGCAGGGGTCAGCCCCAGCATTTT. Protein sequence: CASSYDSPGRGQPQHF.

The chain carries TRBV5-1 and TRBJ2-2, with 9 positions matching TRBD1. Germline V CDR1 and CDR2: SGHRS, YFSETQ. This CDR3 spans 14 amino acids. Unmatched junction bases numbered 5, after V lost 4 bases and J lost 7 bases. The CDR3: CASSRQGDIGELFF. The CDR3 DNA reads TGCGCCAGCAGCCGACAGGGGGATATCGGGGAGCTGTTTTTT. Full variable domain (rest looked up from reference TRBV5-1 and TRBJ2-2): KAGVTQTPRYLIKTRGQQVTLSCSPISGHRSVSWYQQTPGQGLQFLFEYFSETQRNKGNFPGRFSGRQFSNSRSEMNVSTLELGDSALYLCASSRQGDIGELFFGEGSRLTVL.

The rearrangement joins TRBV29-1 to TRBJ2-3; D ambiguous. V was trimmed by 7 bases and J by 0 bases, leaving 8 bases between them. CDR1 SQVTM and CDR2 ANQGSEA come from the germline V gene. The length of the CDR3 is 12 residues. The CDR3 here is CSAPTSTDTQYF. In DNA form, the CDR3 reads TGCAGCGCCCCTACTAGCACAGATACGCAGTATTTT.

This clone was found once. In DNA form, the CDR3 reads TGTGCCAGCAGCGAGGGACTAGCGGGAGCCTACGAGCAGTACTTC. Its protein is CASSEGLAGAYEQYF. The chain links TRBV9 to TRBJ2-7; 14 bases align to TRBD2. V lost 3 bases to trimming and J lost 2 bases; unmatched junction nucleotides: 1. The CDR3 has 15 amino acids. Looked up from germline, CDR1 is SGDLS and CDR2 is YYNGEE.

The gene calls are TRBV5-4 and TRBJ2-1; 10 nucleotides agree with TRBD2. Germline-derived CDR1 and CDR2 are SGHNT and YYREEE (reference sequence). This CDR3 comprises 15 residues. V dropped 1 base and J dropped 12; count of bases not matched to a gene: 10. This CDR3 reads CASSLKLAGEFGQFF. The CDR3 DNA sequence: TGTGCCAGCAGCTTGAAGCTAGCGGGAGAGTTTGGGCAGTTCTTC.

The rearrangement links TRBV27 to TRBJ1-2; 8 nucleotides align to TRBD1. V dropped 6 bases and J dropped 5; count of bases not matched to a gene: 8. The germline V gene has CDR1 MNHEY and CDR2 SMNVEV (reference sequence). The CDR3 totals 14 residues. The CDR3 DNA reads as TGTGCCAGCAGAGGGCTCCAGGGGGCGTATGGCTACACCTTC. Translating it yields CASRGLQGAYGYTF.

This chain links TRBV15 with TRBJ1-5, with D uncertain. The CDR3 loop spans 17 amino acids. CDR1 LNHNV and CDR2 YYDKDF come from the germline V gene (reference sequence). The V end lost 1 base, the J end lost 4 bases, and 17 bases lay between the germline ends. CDR3 sequence (DNA): TGTGCCACCAGCAGAGCTAGTCGACCAAACCCTAATCAGCCCCAGCATTTT. As protein: CATSRASRPNPNQPQHF.

The chain employs TRBV19 and TRBJ1-2, with 7 bases matching TRBD1. In germline, CDR1 is LNHDA, CDR2 SQIVND (reference sequence). Trimming at V came to 5 bases and at J to 3 bases, leaving 6 bases not matched to a gene. The CDR3 is 14 residues long. The CDR3 spells CASSSGQDYYGYTF. In DNA, the CDR3 is TGTGCCAGTAGTTCCGGACAGGATTACTATGGCTACACCTTC.

The chain is built from TRBV20-1 and TRBJ2-5; D is perhaps TRBD2 (7 bases). This CDR3 contains 11 residues. Trimming took 6 bases from V and 5 from J, leaving 10 bases between them. CDR1 DFQATT and CDR2 SNEGSKA come from the germline V gene (reference sequence). The CDR3 sequence is CSAGGRETQYF. DNA for the CDR3: TGCAGTGCCGGGGGGCGGGAGACCCAGTACTTC.

The rearrangement links TRBV19 to TRBJ1-2; 7 positions match TRBD1. Losses at the gene ends were 5 bases for V and 4 bases for J; bases not matched to a gene: 16. In germline, CDR1 is LNHDA, CDR2 SQIVND (reference sequence). The CDR3 extends over 17 amino acids. In DNA form, the CDR3 reads TGTGCCAGTAGTGTCGCCACAGGGGAGTACTCGACCTATGGCTACACCTTC. It specifies CASSVATGEYSTYGYTF. Drawing the rest from reference TRBV19 and TRBJ1-2, the complete variable domain is DGGITQSPKYLFRKEGQNVTLSCEQNLNHDAMYWYRQDPGQGLRLIYYSQIVNDFQKGDIAEGYSVSREKKESFPLTVTSAQKNPTAFYLCASSVATGEYSTYGYTFGSGTRLTVV.

The DNA of the CDR3 is TGTGCCAGCAGCTTAGGAACGATAGACGAGCAGTACTTC. Its translation is CASSLGTIDEQYF. The chain has TRBV7-9 and TRBJ2-7; D remains ambiguous. Trimming cost V 1 base and J 5 bases, with 9 bases left between them. CDR1 is SEHNR, CDR2 FQNEAQ, per germline (reference sequence). The CDR3 extends over 13 amino acids.

The V gene is TRBV10-3, the J gene TRBJ2-5, with D perhaps matching TRBD1 (7 bases). V lost 8 bases and J lost 0, with 13 bases in between. CDR3 length: 14 amino acids. Germline V gives CDR1 ENHRY, CDR2 SYGVKD. CDR3 region: CAIGPRGDQETQYF. In DNA form, the CDR3 reads TGTGCCATCGGCCCCAGGGGGGACCAAGAGACCCAGTACTTC.

The V gene is TRBV5-1, the J gene TRBJ2-1; 12 nucleotides align to TRBD2. The J segment lost 7 bases and the V segment lost 8 bases, leaving 7 bases of the junction unmatched. Germline V gene data show CDR1 as SGHRS and CDR2 as YFSETQ. CDR3 length: 14 residues. Written as DNA, the CDR3 is TGCGCCAGTTCTAGCGGGAGGGCCAGGAATGAGCAGTTCTTC. It specifies CASSSGRARNEQFF.

This clone was recorded once. The gene calls are TRBV7-8 and TRBJ2-7, with TRBD2 matching 10 bases. V dropped 2 bases and J dropped 3; count of bases not matched to a gene: 7. Germline assignment: CDR1 SGHVS and CDR2 FQNEAQ. The CDR3 is 16 amino acids. CDR3 amino acids: CASSLSSGRAGYEQYF. The CDR3 DNA is TGTGCCAGCAGCTTAAGCAGCGGGAGGGCCGGCTACGAGCAGTACTTC.

This chain links TRBV5-4 with TRBJ2-2; weak D call: TRBD2 (5 bases). The germline gives CDR1 SGHNT, CDR2 YYREEE (reference sequence). The CDR3 extends over 14 amino acids. V dropped 0 bases and J dropped 7 bases, with 10 bases sitting between them. CDR3 nucleotide sequence: TGTGCCAGCAGCTTGGCGGGGATGGTCGGGGAGCTGTTTTTT. Protein sequence: CASSLAGMVGELFF.

The chain has TRBV25-1 and TRBJ1-1; D may be TRBD1 (5 bases). The CDR3 sequence is 14 residues long. Germline V gene lookup returns CDR1 MGHDK and CDR2 SYGVNS. Trimming took off 0 bases at V and 4 bases at J, with 9 bases between the two ends. CDR3 coding DNA: TGTGCCAGCAGTGAATACGGGGGTGGCACTGAAGCTTTCTTT. Amino acids: CASSEYGGGTEAFF.

The V and J genes are TRBV18 and TRBJ1-1; D is uncertain. The germline V and J ends were trimmed by 2 bases and 4 bases, with 11 bases remaining between them. The CDR3 loop spans 14 amino acids. Per germline, CDR1 KGHSH and CDR2 LQKENI. CDR3 residues: CASSPNVGSTEAFF. As DNA, the CDR3 is TGTGCCAGCTCACCAAACGTTGGGAGCACTGAAGCTTTCTTT. The whole variable domain, remainder taken from reference TRBV18 and TRBJ1-1, is NAGVMQNPRHLVRRRGQEARLRCSPMKGHSHVYWYRQLPEEGLKFMVYLQKENIIDESGMPKERFSAEFPKEGPSILRIQQVVRGDSAAYFCASSPNVGSTEAFFGQGTRLTVV.

The V gene is TRBV7-6, the J gene TRBJ2-3, with 7 bases identical to TRBD2. In germline, CDR1 is SGHVS, CDR2 FNYEAQ. Unmatched junction bases numbered 7, after V lost 4 bases and J lost 6 bases. The CDR3 is 14 amino acids. The CDR3 is CASSSIAGLDTQYF. CDR3 DNA sequence: TGTGCCAGCAGCTCCATAGCGGGCTTGGATACGCAGTATTTT.

This clone was counted once. The genes are TRBV7-2 and TRBJ2-5; D remains unclear. The germline V and J ends were trimmed by 5 bases and 5 bases, with 15 bases remaining between them. The CDR3 runs to 14 residues. Germline V gene lookup returns CDR1 SGHTA and CDR2 FQGNSA. The CDR3 is CASSTNPRKETQYF. The CDR3 nucleotides read TGTGCCAGCAGCACAAACCCGCGGAAGGAGACCCAGTACTTC.